This TCR beta chain was obtained from a study of T cells in Graves' hyperthyroidism and ophthalmopathy. This CDR3 spans 14 amino acids. Per the germline V gene, CDR1 is LNHNV and CDR2 is YYDKDF (reference sequence). Trimming stripped 3 bases from V and 3 bases from J, with 6 bases between. Hyperthyroidism was newly diagnosed in patients aged 18 to 65 (duration under 2 months). Diagnostic decisions used clinical symptoms, serum thyroxine and TRAb, thyroid ultrasound and orbital computed tomography. Study-wide points: Ophthalmopathy was model-predicted a median around 6.7 months pre-onset. Blood also contained most expanded thyroid clonotypes above 0.001.

Amplification of TCR beta CDR3 regions used RNA as the template. The TCR CDR3 was amplified in a first-round RT-PCR using the HTBI primer set. TCRdb fed the multiplex PCR reads into MiXCR, producing one record per CDR3 protein. This table holds about 360,000 distinct CDR3 sequences, approximately 14% found once. Points on this clonotype: Its specificity is not known.

Sequenced input: blood. The J gene is TRBJ2-6, the V gene TRBV15; no firm D call. The source of this sequence is a woman younger than 35 with Graves' hyperthyroidism that later progressed to Graves' ophthalmopathy. The CDR3 DNA reads TGTGCCACCAGCAGGAGCTTTGGGGCCAACGTCCTGACTTTC. Its translation: CATSRSFGANVLTF.